A selection of T cell receptor beta chains follows, all from one sample in a study of read filtering for tumor transcriptome and immune sequencing. TCRdb re-called the reads through MiXCR, storing one row per CDR3 protein. The table has some 130,000 distinct CDR3 sequences, 13% seen once. Input material: a population of CD138-negative cells sorted from bone marrow. These receptors were collected from a donor at least 40 years old with multiple myeloma. Both conserved end residues are part of each CDR3.

>TRBJ1-1|TRBV6-1
CASSEVGMNTEAFF
>TRBJ2-7|TRBV7-8
CASSPGRDRGYEQYF
>TRBJ2-1|TRBV20-1
CSARAPLAGRDEQFF
>TRBJ2-2|TRBV11-1
CASRHDRNTGELFF
>TRBJ1-3|TRBV20-1
CSASDISGQGTTGNTIYF
>TRBJ2-7|TRBV20-1
CSARRDDGSYEQYF
>TRBJ1-3|TRBV5-1
CASSLEGAAGNTIYF
>TRBJ1-5|TRBV12-3/TRBV12-4
CASSLAGWSNQPQHF
>TRBJ2-7|TRBV20-1
CSASVFSSYEQYF
>TRBJ1-6|TRBV20-1
CSARDRRADYNSPLHF